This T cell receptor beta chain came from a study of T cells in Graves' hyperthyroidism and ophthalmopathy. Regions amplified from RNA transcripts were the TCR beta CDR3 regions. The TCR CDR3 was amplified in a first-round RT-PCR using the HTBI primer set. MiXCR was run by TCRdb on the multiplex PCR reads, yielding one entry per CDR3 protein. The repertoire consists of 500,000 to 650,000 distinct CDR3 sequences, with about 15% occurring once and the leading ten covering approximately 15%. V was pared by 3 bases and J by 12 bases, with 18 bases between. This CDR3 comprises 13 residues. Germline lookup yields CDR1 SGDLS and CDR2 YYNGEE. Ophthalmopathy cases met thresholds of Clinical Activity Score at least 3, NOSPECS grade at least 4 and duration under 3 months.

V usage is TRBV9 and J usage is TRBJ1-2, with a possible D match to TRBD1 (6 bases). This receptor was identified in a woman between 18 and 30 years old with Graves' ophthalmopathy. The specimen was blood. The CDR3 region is CASSDGTREDHTF. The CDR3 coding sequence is TGTGCCAGCAGCGATGGGACACGGGAAGACCACACCTTC. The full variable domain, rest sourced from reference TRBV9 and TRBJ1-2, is DSGVTQTPKHLITATGQRVTLRCSPRSGDLSVYWYQQSLDQGLQFLIQYYNGEERAKGNILERFSAQQFPDLHSELNLSSLELGDSALYFCASSDGTREDHTFGSGTRLTVV.